This T cell receptor (beta chain) was sequenced for a study of cytomegalovirus exposure and HLA in healthy donors. Whole-study results and caveats: Most TCR beta V segments were productive about 90% or about 30% of the time in an earlier analysis. When analyzed later, the rates of TCR association showed variation by HLA locus, with DRB1 the most and HLA-C the fewest.

The table lists this clone with a count of one. Its specificity is unknown. The germline gene is not matched at one end of the junction; a read error may be the cause. Additional DNA sequences in this sample encode the identical CDR3. This CDR3 region has 14 residues. Per the germline V gene, CDR1 is SGDLS and CDR2 is YYNGEE. PCR used 60 Vbeta primers and 13 Jbeta primers. Produced via immunoSEQ multiplex PCR; TCRdb's table is partial and in-frame only. The table includes just over 60,000 clones, approximately 89% detected once. The source of this sequence is a man aged 18 to 30 in good health and CMV-seronegative. This rearrangement joins TRBV9 to TRBJ2-5, with D perhaps matching TRBD1 or TRBD2 (5 bases each). The material sequenced was PBMCs. The CDR3 nucleotides read TGCGCCAGCAGCGTAGAGGGGCCCGGGGAGACCCAGTACTTC. Translation: CASSVEGPGETQYF.